The entry that follows covers one T cell receptor (beta chain) sequence. Produced via immunoSEQ multiplex PCR; TCRdb's table is partial and in-frame only. The repertoire holds about 40,000 clones, with approximately 88% as singletons. CDR3 length: 16 amino acids. CDR1 is MNHNS and CDR2 is SASEGT in the germline V gene. V lost 3 bases and J lost 4; bases outside the gene matches: 5. The data belong to a study of OX40 agonist ivuxolimab in advanced cancers. The starting material was CD4+ or CD8+ T cells sorted from blood, obtained in a trial of the OX40 agonist ivuxolimab. The chain links TRBV6-1 to TRBJ2-1, with 11 bases lining up with TRBD2. The sequence was collected from an adult with an advanced solid tumor such as melanoma, head and neck, liver or kidney cancer. The DNA for the CDR3 is TGTGCCAGCAGTGATTGGGGACTAGCGGATTACAATGAGCAGTTCTTC. It specifies CASSDWGLADYNEQFF.